A selection of T cell receptor beta chains follows, all from one sample in a study of early T cells in non-severe SARS-CoV-2 infection. In TCRdb, the 5' RACE reads were re-called with MiXCR into one record per CDR3 protein. In the table there are around 71,000 distinct CDR3 sequences, 14% of which are singletons. The sample here was whole blood, taken at baseline. The source of these receptors is an adult who was a healthcare worker with PCR-confirmed SARS-CoV-2 infection or an uninfected control (not recorded which). CDR3s include the opening cysteine and the closing phenylalanine or tryptophan. The order of the fields is D gene, V gene, clone size, J gene, CDR3 protein, CDR3 DNA. A D gene is named only where the DNA matches it firmly. Rows may omit the clone size; those that give it use once, few, many or a size class.

>-|TRBV18|-|TRBJ2-1
CASSPVALGYNEQFF
TGTGCCAGCTCACCAGTAGCCCTTGGCTACAATGAGCAGTTCTTC
>-|TRBV6-2/TRBV6-3|-|TRBJ2-5
CASSYSAGQETQYF
TGTGCCAGCAGTTACTCGGCGGGGCAAGAGACCCAGTACTTC
>-|TRBV12-3/TRBV12-4|-|TRBJ1-2
CASSPTVPINYGYTF
TGTGCCAGCAGCCCGACAGTCCCTATCAACTATGGCTACACCTTC
>-|TRBV27|-|TRBJ1-4
CASSSSGTYGEKLFF
TGTGCCAGCAGCAGCTCCGGGACTTACGGTGAAAAACTGTTTTTT
>TRBD1|TRBV7-2|-|TRBJ1-3
CASSRSTGGPGNTIYF
TGTGCCAGCAGCCGCTCCACAGGGGGCCCTGGAAACACCATATATTTT
>-|TRBV29-1|-|TRBJ1-3
CSAVETGNTIYF
TGCAGCGCAGTTGAGACTGGAAACACCATATATTTT
>-|TRBV11-2|-|TRBJ2-7
CASSGGTSLEQYF
TGTGCCAGCAGCGGAGGGACTTCCCTCGAGCAGTACTTC
>-|TRBV28|-|TRBJ1-2
CASRSPDNYGYTF
TGTGCCAGCAGATCGCCGGACAACTATGGCTACACCTTC
>-|TRBV30|-|TRBJ2-1
CAWNPGQRYNEQFF
TGTGCCTGGAATCCTGGACAACGTTACAATGAGCAGTTCTTC
>-|TRBV12-3/TRBV12-4|few|TRBJ1-2
CASSIRGAGGYTF
TGTGCCAGCAGTATCCGGGGCGCCGGGGGCTACACCTTC
>-|TRBV27|many|TRBJ2-3
CASIPRDWDTQYF
TGTGCCAGCATCCCCAGGGATTGGGATACGCAGTATTTT
>-|TRBV18|few|TRBJ2-7
CASSPEEGEGYEQYF
TGTGCCAGCTCTCCTGAAGAGGGAGAGGGGTACGAGCAGTACTTC
>-|TRBV7-9|-|TRBJ2-5
CASSLADPGLRETQYF
TGTGCCAGCAGCTTAGCCGACCCGGGACTGCGAGAGACCCAGTACTTC
>-|TRBV18|-|TRBJ2-3
CATSSEVWGTDTQYF
TGTGCCACCAGCAGCGAGGTTTGGGGCACAGATACGCAGTATTTT
>-|TRBV27|many|TRBJ2-5
CASSIILGPGETQYF
TGTGCCAGCAGTATTATTTTAGGGCCGGGGGAGACCCAGTACTTC
>TRBD2|TRBV5-1|few|TRBJ2-2
CASSFLAGGAGELFF
TGCGCCAGCAGCTTTTTAGCGGGAGGCGCCGGGGAGCTGTTTTTT
>-|TRBV7-3|few|TRBJ2-3
CASSYGQSDGDTQYF
TGTGCCAGCAGCTATGGACAGTCTGATGGGGATACGCAGTATTTT
>-|TRBV7-9|few|TRBJ1-2
CASSPLLENGYTF
TGTGCCAGCAGCCCTTTACTAGAGAATGGCTACACCTTC
>-|TRBV18|-|TRBJ2-5
CASSPPSVAGKTQYF
TGTGCCAGCTCACCCCCCTCCGTGGCCGGAAAGACCCAGTACTTC
>-|TRBV18|few|TRBJ1-6
CASSPKGVSYNSPLHF
TGTGCCAGCTCACCAAAAGGGGTATCCTATAATTCACCCCTCCACTTT
>-|TRBV11-2|-|TRBJ2-4
CASSFQRRTGIQYF
TGTGCCAGCAGCTTCCAGCGGCGGACCGGAATTCAGTACTTC
>-|TRBV3-1|few|TRBJ1-5
CASSQGSPAGQPQHF
TGTGCCAGCAGCCAAGGGTCCCCCGCAGGTCAGCCCCAGCATTTT
>TRBD1|TRBV7-2|once|TRBJ1-2
CASGPTGSYGYTF
TGTGCCAGCGGCCCGACAGGGTCCTATGGCTACACCTTC
>-|TRBV11-3|few|TRBJ2-2
CASSLDRAGELFF
TGTGCCAGCAGCTTAGACAGGGCTGGGGAGCTGTTTTTT
>-|TRBV18|few|TRBJ2-7
CASSPSVAYEQYF
TGTGCCAGCTCACCCTCCGTGGCCTACGAGCAGTACTTC
>-|TRBV12-3/TRBV12-4|few|TRBJ1-1
CASSRTRGFTEAFF
TGTGCCAGCAGCCGAACCAGGGGCTTCACTGAAGCTTTCTTT
>-|TRBV5-4|-|TRBJ2-2
CVSWGSKNTGELFF
TGTGTCAGCTGGGGCTCTAAGAACACCGGGGAGCTGTTTTTT
>TRBD2|TRBV27|few|TRBJ2-3
CASSPLAGSTDTQYF
TGTGCCAGCAGTCCACTAGCGGGATCCACAGATACGCAGTATTTT
>-|TRBV3-1|few|TRBJ1-2
CASSQPYGGQGYGYTF
TGTGCCAGCAGCCAACCCTATGGGGGGCAAGGCTATGGCTACACCTTC
>TRBD2|TRBV20-1|few|TRBJ2-3
CSAFLTSGLTDTQYF
TGCAGTGCTTTCCTCACTAGCGGGCTCACAGATACGCAGTATTTT
>TRBD1|TRBV7-9|many|TRBJ1-4
CASSLRTGGEKLFF
TGTGCCAGCAGCTTACGGACAGGGGGTGAAAAACTGTTTTTT